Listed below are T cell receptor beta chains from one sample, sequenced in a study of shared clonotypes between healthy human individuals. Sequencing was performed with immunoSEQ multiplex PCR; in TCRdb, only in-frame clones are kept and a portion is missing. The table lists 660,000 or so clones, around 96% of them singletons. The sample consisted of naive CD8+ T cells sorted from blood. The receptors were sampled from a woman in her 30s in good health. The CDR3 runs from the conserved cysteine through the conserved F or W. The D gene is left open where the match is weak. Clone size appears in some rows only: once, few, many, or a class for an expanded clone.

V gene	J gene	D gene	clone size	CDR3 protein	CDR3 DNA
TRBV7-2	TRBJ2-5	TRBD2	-	CASSLHWTGLQETQYF	TGTGCCAGCAGCCTACACTGGACGGGACTACAAGAGACCCAGTACTTC
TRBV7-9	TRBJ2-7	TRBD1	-	CASSSGQGGYEQYF	TGTGCCAGCAGCTCGGGACAGGGGGGGTACGAGCAGTACTTC
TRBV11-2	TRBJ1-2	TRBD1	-	CASSPTGGSGYTF	TGTGCCAGCAGCCCAACAGGGGGAAGCGGCTACACCTTC
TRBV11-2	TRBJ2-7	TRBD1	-	CASSSGQGHYEQYF	TGTGCCAGCAGCTCCGGACAGGGACACTACGAGCAGTACTTC
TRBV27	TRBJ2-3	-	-	CASSLSVPVVSTDTQYF	TGTGCCAGCAGTTTAAGCGTACCGGTCGTGAGCACAGATACGCAGTATTTT
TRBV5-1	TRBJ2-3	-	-	CASSLVSVRGVFTDKGPFTDTQYF	TGCGCCAGCAGCTTGGTTTCGGTCAGGGGAGTTTTCACAGATAAGGGCCCCTTCACAGATACGCAGTATTTT
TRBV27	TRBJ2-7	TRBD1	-	CASRGTGPYEQYF	TGTGCCAGCAGGGGGACAGGGCCTTACGAGCAGTACTTC
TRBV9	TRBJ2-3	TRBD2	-	CASSVVSLAGPTDTQYF	TGTGCCAGCAGCGTAGTTAGCCTAGCGGGACCCACAGATACGCAGTATTTT
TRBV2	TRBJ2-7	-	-	CASREIYEQYF	TGTGCCAGCAGAGAAATCTACGAGCAGTACTTC
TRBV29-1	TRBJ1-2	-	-	CSALTIYGYTF	TGCAGCGCCCTTACAATCTATGGCTACACCTTC
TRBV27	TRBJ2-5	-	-	CASSPVSGRAETQYF	TGTGCCAGCAGTCCTGTCAGCGGCAGGGCGGAGACCCAGTACTTC
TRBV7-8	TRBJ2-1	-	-	CASSLVGSLNEQFF	TGTGCCAGCAGCTTAGTTGGCAGCTTAAATGAGCAGTTCTTC
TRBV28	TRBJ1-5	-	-	CASSLVREGNQPQHF	TGTGCCAGCAGTTTAGTCAGGGAAGGCAATCAGCCCCAGCATTTT
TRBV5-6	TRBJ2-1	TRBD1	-	CASSLDKGQGQYNEQFF	TGTGCCAGCAGCTTAGACAAGGGACAGGGCCAGTACAATGAGCAGTTCTTC
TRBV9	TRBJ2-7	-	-	CASSVGGFFYEQYF	TGTGCCAGCAGCGTAGGGGGCTTTTTTTACGAGCAGTACTTC
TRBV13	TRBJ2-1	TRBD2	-	CASSSGGSVWEQFF	TGTGCCAGCAGCTCCGGGGGGAGTGTTTGGGAGCAGTTCTTC
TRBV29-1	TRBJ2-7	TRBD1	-	CSVEDGTGFPYEQYF	TGCAGCGTTGAGGACGGGACAGGGTTCCCCTACGAGCAGTACTTC
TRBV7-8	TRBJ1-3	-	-	CASSATGSNSGNTIYF	TGTGCCAGCAGCGCAACAGGCTCTAACTCTGGAAACACCATATATTTT
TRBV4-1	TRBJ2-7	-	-	CASSHPLQESYEQYF	TGCGCCAGCAGCCATCCGCTACAGGAATCCTACGAGCAGTACTTC
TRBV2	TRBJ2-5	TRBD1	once	CASSHTTDRLEETQYF	TGTGCCAGCAGTCATACAACGGACAGGCTGGAGGAGACCCAGTACTTC
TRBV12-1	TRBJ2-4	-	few	CAPCLAGGAKNIQYF	TGTGCCCCTTGCCTAGCGGGTGGAGCCAAAAACATTCAGTACTTC
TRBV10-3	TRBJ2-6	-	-	CAIRAHGILGANVLTF	TGTGCCATCAGGGCACACGGGATTCTTGGGGCCAACGTCCTGACTTTC
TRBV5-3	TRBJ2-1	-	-	CARSYREKPCYNEQFF	TGTGCCAGAAGCTACAGGGAAAAACCTTGCTACAATGAGCAGTTCTTC
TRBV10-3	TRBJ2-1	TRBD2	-	CAISEVGRADYNEQFF	TGTGCCATCAGTGAGGTGGGGAGGGCCGATTACAATGAGCAGTTCTTC
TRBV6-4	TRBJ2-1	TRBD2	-	CASSAGLAGVTEQFF	TGTGCCAGCAGTGCGGGGCTAGCGGGAGTCACTGAGCAGTTCTTC
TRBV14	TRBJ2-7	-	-	CASSQDPQGGNYEQYF	TGTGCCAGCAGCCAAGATCCCCAGGGGGGGAACTACGAGCAGTACTTC
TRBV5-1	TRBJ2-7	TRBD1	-	CASSAKPGQGYEQYF	TGCGCCAGCAGCGCGAAGCCGGGACAGGGCTACGAGCAGTACTTC
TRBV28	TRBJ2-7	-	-	CASSSPRRYEQYF	TGTGCCAGCAGTTCCCCGAGACGCTACGAGCAGTACTTC
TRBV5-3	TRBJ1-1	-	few	CARSLDEVYTEAFF	TGTGCCAGAAGCTTGGATGAGGTTTACACTGAAGCTTTCTTT
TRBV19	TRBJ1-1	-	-	CASREDPDTEAFF	TGTGCCAGTAGGGAGGATCCGGACACTGAAGCTTTCTTT
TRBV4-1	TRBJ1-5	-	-	CASSQDKGWESNQPQHF	TGCGCCAGCAGCCAAGATAAAGGGTGGGAGAGCAATCAGCCCCAGCATTTT
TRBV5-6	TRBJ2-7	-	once	CASSLGAAEQYF	TGTGCCAGCAGCTTGGGGGCAGCCGAGCAGTACTTC
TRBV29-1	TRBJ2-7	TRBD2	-	CSERAGGEQYF	TGCAGCGAAAGGGCGGGGGGCGAGCAGTACTTC
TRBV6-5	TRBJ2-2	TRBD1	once	CASSETGAHGELFF	TGTGCCAGCAGCGAGACAGGGGCGCACGGGGAGCTGTTTTTT
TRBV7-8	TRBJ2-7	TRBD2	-	CASSSDRGTSSSYEQYF	TGTGCCAGCAGCTCGGACCGCGGGACTAGCTCGTCCTACGAGCAGTACTTC
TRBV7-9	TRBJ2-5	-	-	CASSITGLGQETQYF	TGTGCCAGCAGCATCACAGGGTTGGGCCAAGAGACCCAGTACTTC
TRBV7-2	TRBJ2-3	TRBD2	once	CASSLDSAGVWADTQYF	TGTGCCAGCAGCTTAGATTCCGCGGGGGTTTGGGCAGATACGCAGTATTTT
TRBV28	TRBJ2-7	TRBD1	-	CASSSTGTGSYEQYF	TGTGCCAGCAGTTCGACAGGGACAGGGAGCTACGAGCAGTACTTC
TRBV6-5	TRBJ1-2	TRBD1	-	CASSFLTGLTNYGYTF	TGTGCCAGCAGTTTCTTGACAGGGTTGACTAACTATGGCTACACCTTC
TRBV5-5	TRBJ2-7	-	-	CASSLRGGLARDEQYF	TGTGCCAGCAGCTTGAGGGGGGGCTTAGCGCGGGACGAGCAGTACTTC
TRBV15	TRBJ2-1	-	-	CATSRGLEISSYNEQFF	TGTGCCACCAGCAGAGGACTAGAGATCAGCTCCTACAATGAGCAGTTCTTC
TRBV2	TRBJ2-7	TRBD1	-	CATYRGPEQYF	TGTGCCACTTACAGGGGGCCCGAGCAGTACTTC
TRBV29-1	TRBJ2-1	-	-	CSVEDLVTHNEQFF	TGCAGCGTTGAAGATTTGGTGACCCACAATGAGCAGTTCTTC